This TCR beta chain is drawn from a study of blood T cell repertoires in COVID-19. Study-wide background: Sources were T cells, B-cell-depleted T cells, or PBMCs; the material itself was cDNA or gDNA.

How the authors handled the data: Estimation of nucleated cell counts was performed using reference gene primer amplification. TCRdb's copy holds only in-frame clones and misses some; the assay was immunoSEQ multiplex PCR. The V and J calls and clone size were taken over from that table, and D and trimming were inferred from the DNA. The repertoire holds 200,000 to 250,000 clones, with about 93% as singletons. The CDR3 totals 13 residues. Trimming left V 6 bases short and J 6 bases short, with 11 bases between. Germline CDR1 reads SGHNT; CDR2 reads YENEEA. Cohort assignment relied on participant-reported clinical history.

The sample comprised PBMCs or T cells enriched from blood (not recorded which). This sequence joins TRBV11-3 and TRBJ2-2; D perhaps matches TRBD1 (6 bases). The receptor was isolated from a woman between 18 and 30 years old who had recovered from COVID-19. CDR3 DNA: TGTGCCAGCAGTCAAACAGGGTCCGGGGAGCTGTTTTTT. Protein: CASSQTGSGELFF.